This T cell receptor (beta chain) derives from a study of shared clonotypes between healthy human individuals. Germline assignment: CDR1 LGHNA and CDR2 YSLEER. Trimming cost V 1 base and J 1 base, with 10 bases left between them. This CDR3 comprises 15 residues. Profiling relied on immunoSEQ multiplex PCR, and the TCRdb table lists in-frame clones only, not all of them. Here the sample spans approximately 1,000,000 clones, about 80% being singletons. The clonotype was recovered from a man between 18 and 35 years old in good health. Some clones in this sample may be carry-over from other donors' samples. Sequencing was performed on memory CD4+ T cells from PBMCs. As to subset: CD45RA-negative fraction. This chain joins TRBV4-3 and TRBJ1-1, with D perhaps matching TRBD1 (6 bases). This CDR3 is CASSQADRWNTEAFF. The DNA for the CDR3 is TGCGCCAGCAGCCAAGCCGACAGGTGGAACACTGAAGCTTTCTTT.